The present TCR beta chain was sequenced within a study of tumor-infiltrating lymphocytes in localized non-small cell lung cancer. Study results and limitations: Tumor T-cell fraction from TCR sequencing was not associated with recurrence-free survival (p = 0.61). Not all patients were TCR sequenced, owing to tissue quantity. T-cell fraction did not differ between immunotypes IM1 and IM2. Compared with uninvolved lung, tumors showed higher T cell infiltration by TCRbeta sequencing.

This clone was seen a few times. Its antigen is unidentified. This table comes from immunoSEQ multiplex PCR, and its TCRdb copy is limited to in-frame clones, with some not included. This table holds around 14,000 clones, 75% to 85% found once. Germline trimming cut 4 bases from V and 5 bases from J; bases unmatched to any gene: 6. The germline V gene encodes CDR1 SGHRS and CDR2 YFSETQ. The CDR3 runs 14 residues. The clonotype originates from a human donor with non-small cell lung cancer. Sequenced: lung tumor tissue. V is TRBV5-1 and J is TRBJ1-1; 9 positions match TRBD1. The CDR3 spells CASSTDDRGTEAFF. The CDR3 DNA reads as TGCGCCAGCAGCACGGATGACAGGGGGACTGAAGCTTTCTTT.